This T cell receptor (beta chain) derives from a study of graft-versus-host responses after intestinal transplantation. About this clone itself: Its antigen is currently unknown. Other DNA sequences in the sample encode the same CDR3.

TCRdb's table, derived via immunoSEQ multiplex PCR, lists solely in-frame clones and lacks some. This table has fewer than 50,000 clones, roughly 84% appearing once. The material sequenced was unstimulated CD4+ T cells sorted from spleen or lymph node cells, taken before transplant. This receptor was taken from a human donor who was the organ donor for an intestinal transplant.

The CDR3 here is CASSRQTNEKLFF. CDR3 DNA: TGTGCCAGCTCACGACAAACTAATGAAAAACTGTTTTTT. This rearrangement joins TRBV18 to TRBJ1-4; D is undetermined. This CDR3 is 13 amino acids long. The V gene's germline CDR1 is KGHSH and CDR2 LQKENI. V was pared by 4 bases and J by 1 base, with 4 bases between.